These T cell receptor beta chains were read from a single sample in a study of blood T cell repertoires in COVID-19. The repertoire was sequenced with immunoSEQ multiplex PCR; TCRdb's copy has only in-frame clones and lacks some. The sample includes 230,000 or so clones, 88% of them seen just once. Sequenced sample: PBMCs or T cells enriched from blood (not recorded which). The source is a woman aged 30 to 39 who had recovered from COVID-19. Both conserved end residues are part of each CDR3. The D gene is left open where the match is weak. Size values are once, few and many counts, or a class for expanded clones, and some rows have none.

V gene	clone size	D gene	J gene	CDR3 DNA	CDR3 protein
TRBV5-1	NA	NA	TRBJ2-2	TGCGCCAGCAGCTTGGTTAGCACCGGGGAGCTGTTTTTT	CASSLVSTGELFF
TRBV5-6	once	NA	TRBJ1-2	TGTGCCAGCAGCTTCGAGACGGGAGGGCCGGGCTACACCTTC	CASSFETGGPGYTF
TRBV4-1	NA	NA	TRBJ1-5	TGCGCCAGCAGCCAATTTGGGCAGAATAGCAATCAGCCCCAGCATTTT	CASSQFGQNSNQPQHF
TRBV2	NA	NA	TRBJ1-2	TGTGCCAGGGAAATCGGGGGCTATGGCTACACCTTC	CAREIGGYGYTF
TRBV3-1/TRBV3-2	NA	TRBD2	TRBJ2-2	TGTGCCAGCAGCCAAGGCGGGGGGGGCACCGGGGAGCTGTTTTTT	CASSQGGGGTGELFF
TRBV5-1	once	NA	TRBJ2-1	TGCGCCAGCAGCTTGTACACAGGCCTGAGGAATGAGCAGTTCTTC	CASSLYTGLRNEQFF
TRBV9	NA	NA	TRBJ1-2	TGTGCCAGCCCGGAAATTAGACAGGCTGGGGTCTATGGCTACACCTTC	CASPEIRQAGVYGYTF
TRBV7-9	once	NA	TRBJ1-2	TGTGCCAGCAGCCTTACGGGTTCCGGGGATTTTAACTATGGCTACACCTTC	CASSLTGSGDFNYGYTF
TRBV6-5	NA	TRBD2	TRBJ2-5	TGTGCCAGCAGTTTACGCGGGGGGGGAGAGACCCAGTACTTC	CASSLRGGGETQYF
TRBV11-2	NA	TRBD2	TRBJ2-3	TGTGCCAGCAGCACCCGGGGGGGGGAGACAGATACGCAGTATTTT	CASSTRGGETDTQYF
TRBV7-2	NA	NA	TRBJ2-5	TGTGCCAGCTCCCTAGTTGCGGTCCAAGAGACCCAGTACTTC	CASSLVAVQETQYF
TRBV20-1	NA	TRBD2	TRBJ2-3	TGCAGTGCTAGTTTAAGCGGGGGGACAGATACGCAGTATTTT	CSASLSGGTDTQYF
TRBV9	NA	NA	TRBJ2-2	TGTGCCAGCAGCGTATCCTGGAGGGCCGGGGAGCTGTTTTTT	CASSVSWRAGELFF
TRBV5-4	NA	TRBD1	TRBJ2-5	TGTGCCAGCAGCCGCGGACAGGGTTGGGAGACCCAGTACTTC	CASSRGQGWETQYF
TRBV18	NA	NA	TRBJ2-1	TGTGCCAGCTCACCACGAATGGTAACAGTCTACAATGAGCAGTTCTTC	CASSPRMVTVYNEQFF
TRBV3-1/TRBV3-2	NA	TRBD2	TRBJ2-1	TGTGCCAGCAGCCAAGTGGGTACTAGCGGGGGGGCCAGTGGCAATGAGCAGTTCTTC	CASSQVGTSGGASGNEQFF
TRBV18	once	NA	TRBJ2-3	TGTGCCAGCTCACCAGTGAACCCCGGAGGCACAGATACGCAGTATTTT	CASSPVNPGGTDTQYF
TRBV7-9	NA	TRBD1	TRBJ1-4	TGTGCCAGCAGTCCCAGGGGGCATTCTAATGAAAAACTGTTTTTT	CASSPRGHSNEKLFF
TRBV29-1	once	TRBD1	TRBJ2-1	TGCAGCGTTGAGCCCACCGACAAGGGACAGTCTTTATTGAATGAGCAGTTCTTC	CSVEPTDKGQSLLNEQFF
TRBV6-5	NA	TRBD1	TRBJ1-1	TGTGCCAGCAGTTACGGACAGGGCAAGGAAGCTTTCTTT	CASSYGQGKEAFF
TRBV29-1	NA	NA	TRBJ1-2	TGCAGCGTTGACACGGGCTATGGCTACACCTTC	CSVDTGYGYTF
TRBV6-5	NA	NA	TRBJ2-4	TGTGCCAGCAGCGACCCCGGGACTCCGATTCTGATTCAGTACTTC	CASSDPGTPILIQYF
TRBV10-3	NA	NA	TRBJ1-4	TGTGCCATCAGTGAGAGTGGACAGAGAAATAATGAAAAACTGTTTTTT	CAISESGQRNNEKLFF
TRBV19	NA	NA	TRBJ1-2	TGTGCCAGTACCCCAGCAGGGCAGAGGAACTATGGCTACACCTTC	CASTPAGQRNYGYTF